Following are 8 T cell receptor beta chains from one sample sequenced in a study of blood T cell repertoires in COVID-19. The assay was immunoSEQ multiplex PCR, and TCRdb's table has in-frame clones only and misses some. The sample carries roughly 230,000 clones, approximately 82% recorded once. The specimen was peripheral blood. The source is a man aged 35 to 55 with active or convalescent COVID-19.

The gene calls are TRBV5-5 and TRBJ1-5, with 7 bases identical to TRBD1. The CDR3 length is 13 residues. CDR1 and CDR2 from the germline V gene are SGHKS and YYEKEE (reference sequence). V gave up 7 bases and J gave up 5 bases; unmatched junction bases: 6. This CDR3 is CASGTDPYQPQHF. CDR3 nucleotides: TGTGCCAGCGGGACAGACCCTTATCAGCCCCAGCATTTT.

The rearrangement links TRBV7-3 to TRBJ2-5, with D maybe TRBD1 (6 bases). The CDR3 runs 14 residues. V was pared by 4 bases and J by 5 bases, with 14 bases between. Looked up from germline, CDR1 is SGHTA and CDR2 is FQGTGA. The CDR3 DNA reads as TGTGCCAGCAGCTCAACAGGGCCAGGGGAGACCCAGTACTTC. It yields the protein CASSSTGPGETQYF. Together with reference TRBV7-3 and TRBJ2-5, the CDR3 gives the full variable domain: GAGVSQTPSNKVTEKGKYVELRCDPISGHTALYWYRQSLGQGPEFLIYFQGTGAADDSGLPNDRFFAVRPEGSVSTLKIQRTERGDSAVYLCASSSTGPGETQYFGPGTRLLVL.

Ten or more counts support this clone. The chain couples TRBV12-3 or TRBV12-4 to TRBJ1-1, with a tentative D call TRBD1 (5 bases). V lost 5 bases to trimming and J lost 8 bases, with 15 bases between them. This CDR3 is built from 13 residues. The CDR3 region is CASSHDDGGEAFF. DNA for the CDR3: TGTGCCAGCAGTCACGATGACGGGGGAGAAGCTTTCTTT.

V and J are TRBV5-8 and TRBJ1-2; possibly TRBD1 for D (6 bases). The CDR3 totals 14 residues. CDR1 SGHTS and CDR2 YDEGEE come from the germline V gene. V lost 4 bases and J 2 bases, leaving 12 bases between the germline ends. Here the CDR3 DNA reads TGTGCCAGCAGCAAATCAGGACAGAACTATGGCTACACCTTC. Translation: CASSKSGQNYGYTF.

The chain is built from TRBV28 and TRBJ2-3, with D possibly TRBD2 on 6 matching bases. CDR1 and CDR2 from the germline V gene are MDHEN and SYDVKM. V was shortened by 6 bases and J by 5 bases, with 18 bases between the two germline ends. The CDR3 has 15 amino acids. This CDR3 is CASRHRDSGLDTQYF. The CDR3 nucleotides are TGTGCCAGCAGACACCGGGACTCCGGCCTAGATACGCAGTATTTT.

The chain recombines TRBV2 with TRBJ1-6; D unclear. Deletions cut 3 bases from V and 9 bases from J, with 15 bases between. Germline CDR1 SNHLY, CDR2 FYNNEI. CDR3 length: 15 amino acids. The CDR3 spells CASSEALKGSSPLHF. The CDR3 region has the DNA TGTGCCAGCAGTGAGGCCTTAAAAGGGAGTTCACCCCTCCACTTT.

In this sample, this clone turned up a few times. This chain uses TRBV11-3 with TRBJ1-1; D unresolved. CDR3 size: 15 residues. The V end was cut by 5 bases, the J end by 5 bases, with 18 bases between. Germline CDR1 SGHNT, CDR2 YENEEA. The CDR3 region has the DNA TGTGCCAGCAGCCCCCATGACACCCCCATGACTGAAGCTTTCTTT. This gives the protein CASSPHDTPMTEAFF.

The chain has TRBV30 and TRBJ1-5; D might be TRBD1 (5 bases). CDR1 and CDR2 (germline): GTSNPN, SVGIG (reference sequence). The CDR3 has 16 residues. Trimming took 1 base from V and 1 from J, leaving 14 bases between them. The CDR3 reads CAWSESPGQSNQPQHF. DNA of the CDR3: TGTGCCTGGAGTGAAAGTCCAGGGCAGAGCAATCAGCCCCAGCATTTT.